Described below is a single T cell receptor beta chain sequence and its context. Antigen: not known. This specimen comes from a study of cytomegalovirus exposure and HLA in healthy donors. General observations from the study: Cytomegalovirus association was listed for 164 TCR beta chains.

Germline V gene sequence: CDR1 SGHTA, CDR2 FQGNSA. Losses at the gene ends were 3 bases for V and 4 bases for J; bases not matched to a gene: 7. This CDR3 has 16 residues. Sequenced by immunoSEQ multiplex PCR; TCRdb stores in-frame clones only, minus some. The data show 120,000 or so clones, approximately 91% seen once. Sequenced: PBMCs. This sequence joins TRBV7-2 and TRBJ2-3, with 10 positions matching TRBD2. The clonotype originates from a man aged 30 to 45 in good health and CMV-seronegative. The CDR3 is CASSLLLAGAPDTQYF. The CDR3 coding sequence is TGTGCCAGCAGCTTGCTTCTAGCGGGAGCGCCAGATACGCAGTATTTT.